The source of this T cell receptor beta chain is a study of beta chain features in type 1 diabetes. Whole-study context: The examined sorted cells totaled over 85,000,000 across samples.

Deletions cut 5 bases from V and 2 bases from J, with 22 bases between. The germline V gene encodes CDR1 LNHNV and CDR2 YYDKDF (reference sequence). This CDR3 has 18 amino acids. Points from the study as a whole: Patients with Type 1 diabetes showed moderately but significantly shorter TCRB CDR3s in all four CD4+ subsets.

A remark on this clone: Antigen: not known.

The authors reverse transcribed all of the isolated RNA, so sequencing captured expressed TCRB transcripts. The data were produced by immunoSEQ multiplex PCR, yet TCRdb's version contains in-frame clones alone and is incomplete. The sample shows about 150,000 clones, 9% to 10% of them seen only once. This receptor was identified in a woman in her 30s with type 1 diabetes. What was sequenced was central memory CD4+ T cells from blood. The chain carries TRBV15 and TRBJ1-5; no definite D call. The DNA of the CDR3 is TGTGCCACCAGCGGGAAGAGGGCGGGCTCCGAGGGCAATCAGCCCCAGCATTTT. It encodes CATSGKRAGSEGNQPQHF.